The 27 T cell receptor beta chains given below trace back to one sample, sequenced in a study of blood T cell repertoires in COVID-19. The table came from immunoSEQ multiplex PCR; TCRdb's copy has only in-frame clones and leaves some out. The sample records about 220,000 clones, 84% being singletons. Input material: peripheral blood. The source of these receptors is a man younger than 40 with active or convalescent COVID-19.

The chain carries TRBV29-1 and TRBJ2-3, with TRBD1 identical over 9 bases. V was pared by 8 bases and J by 1 base, with 4 bases of the junction left unmatched. Germline lookup yields CDR1 SQVTM and CDR2 ANQGSEA. The CDR3 covers 13 residues. In DNA, the CDR3 is TGCAGCTCACGGGACAGGGGCACAGATACGCAGTATTTT. Amino acid sequence: CSSRDRGTDTQYF.

This clone has just a few counts. The chain is built from TRBV5-6 and TRBJ1-3; maybe TRBD1 (5 bases). Trimming took off 7 bases at V and 4 bases at J, with 21 bases between the two ends. The germline gives CDR1 SGHDT, CDR2 YYEEEE. The CDR3 totals 16 residues. Written as DNA, the CDR3 is TGTGCCAGCCACTATACCGTGGCAGGGTCAGGAAACACCATATATTTT. Translation gives CASHYTVAGSGNTIYF.

The rearrangement links TRBV10-2 to TRBJ2-7, with D possibly being TRBD2 (8 bases). Per germline, CDR1 WSHSY and CDR2 SAAADI. The CDR3 runs to 17 residues. Trimming removed 6 bases from V and 4 bases from J, with 25 bases in between. The DNA of the CDR3 is TGCGCCAGCAGCCAGATAGGACAGGCGGGAGGACTATACGAGCAGTACTTC. Amino acids: CASSQIGQAGGLYEQYF.

V gene TRBV3-1 (or the pseudogene TRBV3-2) combines with J gene TRBJ1-2; perhaps TRBD1 as D (6 bases). The germline gives CDR1 LGHDT, CDR2 YNNKEL (reference sequence). The CDR3 length is 13 residues. V was shortened by 1 base and J by 5 bases, with 8 bases between the two germline ends. This CDR3 reads CASSQGTEYGYTF. The DNA of the CDR3 is TGTGCCAGCAGCCAAGGGACAGAGTATGGCTACACCTTC.

This clone was found once. The chain combines TRBV11-3 with TRBJ2-1; possible D gene TRBD1, 6 bases. Trimming stripped 6 bases from V and 4 bases from J, with 13 bases between. The germline V gene has CDR1 SGHNT and CDR2 YENEEA. The CDR3 has 14 amino acids. The CDR3 nucleotides read TGTGCCAGCAGTCCGGGACAACTTTACAATGAGCAGTTCTTC. Residues: CASSPGQLYNEQFF.

The rearrangement uses TRBV9 and TRBJ1-6; no clear D. V was clipped by 0 bases and J by 8 bases, with 6 bases between them. The germline V gene has CDR1 SGDLS and CDR2 YYNGEE. This CDR3 has 13 amino acids. CDR3 loop: CASSVVPDSPLHF. DNA for the CDR3: TGTGCCAGCAGCGTAGTTCCGGATTCACCCCTCCACTTT.

This clone was seen once. The J gene is TRBJ2-5, the V gene TRBV5-8, with 10 nucleotides matching TRBD2. The CDR3 contains 16 residues. The V and J ends lost 1 base and 1 base, in that order; junction bases with no gene match: 4. Germline V lookup: CDR1 SGHTS, CDR2 YDEGEE. CDR3 sequence reads: CASSLRLAGPQETQYF. In nucleotides, the CDR3 is TGTGCCAGCAGCTTGCGACTAGCGGGCCCCCAAGAGACCCAGTACTTC. Complete variable domain (other parts from reference TRBV5-8 and TRBJ2-5): EAGVTQSPTHLIKTRGQQATLRCSPISGHTSVYWYQQALGLGLQFLLWYDEGEERNRGNFPPRFSGRQFPNYSSELNVNALELEDSALYLCASSLRLAGPQETQYFGPGTRLLVL.

This clone was seen once. The V gene is TRBV15, the J gene TRBJ1-6; D unresolved. This CDR3 contains 17 residues. The V end lost 6 bases, the J end lost 5 bases, and 20 bases lay between the germline ends. CDR1 LNHNV and CDR2 YYDKDF come from the germline V gene (reference sequence). CDR3 region: CATSVQAPLGDNSPLHF. CDR3 nucleotide sequence: TGTGCCACCAGTGTTCAAGCCCCGCTCGGGGATAATTCACCCCTCCACTTT.

This chain links TRBV18 with TRBJ2-6; 7 bases map to TRBD2. V lost 3 bases, J lost 4 bases, and 9 bases stayed unmatched. The germline gives CDR1 KGHSH, CDR2 LQKENI. The CDR3 consists of 17 residues. CDR3: CASSPYGQRGGANVLTF. CDR3 coding DNA: TGTGCCAGCTCACCCTACGGCCAGCGGGGCGGGGCCAACGTCCTGACTTTC.

The chain is built from TRBV13 and TRBJ2-3; weak D call: TRBD1 (6 bases). This CDR3 is 15 amino acids long. Germline V gene data show CDR1 as PRHDT and CDR2 as FYEKMQ (reference sequence). With 3 bases removed from V and 5 bases from J, the gap between germline ends came to 15 bases. DNA of the CDR3: TGTGCCAGCAGCTTCAACAGGGAATTAGGAGATACGCAGTATTTT. It codes for CASSFNRELGDTQYF.

V and J are TRBV28 and TRBJ1-5; tentative D call: TRBD1 (6 bases). V was cut by 10 bases and J by 3 bases, with 13 bases left in between. The CDR3 consists of 13 residues. CDR1 and CDR2 (germline): MDHEN, SYDVKM. The CDR3 region is CAIARGTNQPQHF. CDR3 sequence (DNA): TGTGCCATCGCAAGGGGGACCAATCAGCCCCAGCATTTT.

J is TRBJ2-5 and V is TRBV19, with D unclear. This CDR3 is built from 15 residues. V lost 3 bases to trimming and J lost 4 bases, with 15 bases between them. Germline V CDR1 and CDR2: LNHDA, SQIVND (reference sequence). The CDR3 spells CASSMLPGVGETQYF. CDR3 sequence (DNA): TGTGCCAGTAGTATGCTTCCCGGAGTAGGAGAGACCCAGTACTTC.

The table lists this clone with a count of one. The gene calls are TRBV6-5 and TRBJ1-2, with 9 bases fitting TRBD1. After removal of 0 bases from V and 4 bases from J, the junction contained 3 bases not matched to a gene. This CDR3 comprises 15 residues. The germline CDR1 and CDR2 sequences are MNHEY and SVGAGI. The CDR3 DNA follows: TGTGCCAGCAGTTACTCCCTGGACAGGGGCTATGGCTACACCTTC. Amino acids: CASSYSLDRGYGYTF.

V and J are TRBV9 and TRBJ2-3, with 7 bases matching TRBD2. The CDR3 loop spans 13 amino acids. V lost 3 bases, J lost 4 bases, and 2 bases stayed unmatched. Germline assignment: CDR1 SGDLS and CDR2 YYNGEE. CDR3 protein: CASSERGADTQYF. CDR3 DNA: TGTGCCAGCAGCGAGCGGGGCGCAGATACGCAGTATTTT.

The V gene is TRBV11-2, the J gene TRBJ1-1; D is uncertain. The CDR3 loop spans 14 amino acids. V was shortened by 1 base and J by 1 base, with 7 bases between the two germline ends. CDR1 SGHAT and CDR2 FQNNGV come from the germline V gene. The CDR3 nucleotides read TGTGCCAGCAGCTTAGCAGGCAGGAACACTGAAGCTTTCTTT. It translates to CASSLAGRNTEAFF.

This chain uses TRBV12-3 or TRBV12-4 with TRBJ1-1; D ambiguous. V was clipped by 1 base and J by 11 bases, with 8 bases between them. The CDR3 has 11 residues. CDR3 loop: CASSLGIEAFF. For the CDR3, the DNA is TGTGCCAGCAGTTTAGGTATTGAGGCTTTCTTT.

This clone was found once. The V and J genes are TRBV30 and TRBJ2-3; D possibly corresponds to TRBD2 (6 bases). CDR3 length: 14 amino acids. V dropped 0 bases and J dropped 2 bases, with 9 bases sitting between them. Looked up from germline, CDR1 is GTSNPN and CDR2 is SVGIG (reference sequence). For the CDR3, the DNA is TGTGCCTGGAGTGTAGGAGGGTCCACAGATACGCAGTATTTT. It specifies CAWSVGGSTDTQYF. The complete variable domain, with remaining parts taken from reference TRBV30 and TRBJ2-3, reads SQTIHQWPATLVQPVGSPLSLECTVEGTSNPNLYWYRQAAGRGLQLLFYSVGIGQISSEVPQNLSASRPQDRQFILSSKKLLLSDSGFYLCAWSVGGSTDTQYFGPGTRLTVL.

The V and J genes are TRBV10-3 and TRBJ1-2; TRBD1 is a possible D gene (5 bases). This CDR3 comprises 12 residues. The V gene's germline CDR1 is ENHRY and CDR2 SYGVKD. V was shortened by 3 bases and J by 10 bases, with 12 bases between the two germline ends. Written as DNA, the CDR3 is TGTGCCATCAGTGAACTCAGGGACTTCTACACCTTC. Translating gives CAISELRDFYTF.

The gene calls are TRBV7-6 and TRBJ1-3; 8 bases fit TRBD1. V was pared by 1 base and J by 0 bases, with 8 bases of the junction left unmatched. The CDR3 has 18 residues. CDR1 is SGHVS, CDR2 FNYEAQ, per germline. The CDR3 reads CASSLEGTGPHSGNTIYF. CDR3 nucleotide sequence: TGTGCCAGCAGCTTAGAGGGGACAGGACCGCACTCTGGAAACACCATATATTTT.

The chain employs TRBV2 and TRBJ1-1; D remains ambiguous. The V gene's germline CDR1 is SNHLY and CDR2 FYNNEI. The length of the CDR3 is 11 residues. Trimming removed 4 bases from V and 11 bases from J, with 11 bases in between. The DNA of the CDR3 is TGTGCCAGCAGTGGCAGTCCGGAGGCTTTCTTT. It encodes CASSGSPEAFF.

The genes are TRBV19 and TRBJ2-7, with 9 bases matching TRBD2. The V segment lost 7 bases and the J segment 4 bases; nucleotides outside the gene matches: 11. The CDR3 runs to 15 residues. CDR1 and CDR2 from the germline V gene are LNHDA and SQIVND (reference sequence). CDR3 DNA sequence: TGTGCCAGTACCACTGGGGGTAGCGGGAGTTACGAGCAGTACTTC. This encodes CASTTGGSGSYEQYF.

The chain uses TRBV9 and TRBJ2-1; 9 positions agree with TRBD1. V was clipped by 3 bases and J by 6 bases; unmatched bases: 4. CDR1 and CDR2 from the germline V gene are SGDLS and YYNGEE. The CDR3 loop spans 14 amino acids. The CDR3 coding sequence is TGTGCCAGCAGCGACGACAGGGGGGGCAATGAGCAGTTCTTC. It translates to CASSDDRGGNEQFF.

This clone was seen once. The J gene is TRBJ2-5, the V gene TRBV3-1 (or the pseudogene TRBV3-2), with 10 nucleotides matching TRBD2. The CDR3 runs 16 residues. Germline CDR1 and CDR2: LGHDT and YNNKEL (reference sequence). Trimming removed 0 bases from V and 3 bases from J; junction bases left unmatched: 4. This CDR3 reads CASSQDVGTSEETQYF. CDR3 bases: TGTGCCAGCAGCCAAGATGTCGGGACTAGCGAAGAGACCCAGTACTTC.

This clone was picked up a small number of times. The rearrangement joins TRBV30 to TRBJ1-1; TRBD1 might be the D (6 bases). Germline CDR1 and CDR2: GTSNPN and SVGIG (reference sequence). V lost 0 bases, J lost 7 bases, and 12 bases lay in between. The CDR3 consists of 13 residues. CDR3 sequence (DNA): TGTGCCTGGAGTGTATTGGTACAGGGTGAAGCTTTCTTT. This codes for CAWSVLVQGEAFF.

The V gene is TRBV5-1, the J gene TRBJ2-1; D is possibly TRBD2 (6 bases). Trimming removed 4 bases from V and 12 bases from J, with 14 bases in between. The CDR3 is made up of 12 amino acids. Germline V gives CDR1 SGHRS, CDR2 YFSETQ. The CDR3 reads CASSPAGGGQFF. The DNA for the CDR3 is TGCGCCAGCAGCCCTGCCGGGGGTGGGCAGTTCTTC.

The V call is TRBV11-2, the J call TRBJ2-1, with 12 bases aligning to TRBD2. The CDR3 has 14 residues. Unmatched junction bases numbered 7, after V lost 7 bases and J lost 9 bases. From germline, CDR1 is SGHAT and CDR2 FQNNGV. The CDR3 coding sequence is TGTGCCAGCAAGGGTATACTAGCGGGAGGTGAGCAGTTCTTC. Translated: CASKGILAGGEQFF.

The chain employs TRBV7-9 and TRBJ1-5, with 7 bases that match TRBD1. Germline V lookup: CDR1 SEHNR, CDR2 FQNEAQ (reference sequence). The V gene end was trimmed by 3 bases and the J gene end by 3 bases; junction bases not matched to a gene: 2. This CDR3 spans 14 amino acids. The CDR3 sequence: CASSLGQHNQPQHF. The CDR3 DNA follows: TGTGCCAGCAGCTTGGGACAGCACAATCAGCCCCAGCATTTT.